The next 28 T cell receptor beta chains were all read from a single sample in a study of response to subunit inactivated influenza vaccine. TCRdb re-called the RT-PCR reads with MiXCR, one entry per CDR3 protein. Of fewer than 800,000 distinct CDR3 sequences in the sample, approximately 14% are singletons; the top ten hold 11%. The sample in question was PBMCs from blood, obtained about 11 days after vaccination. All receptors come from a man aged 45-65 years who received an inactivated influenza vaccine.

The chain couples TRBV5-6 to TRBJ2-7; 8 bases are shared with TRBD1. Per the germline V gene, CDR1 is SGHDT and CDR2 is YYEEEE. This CDR3 region has 15 residues. V was clipped by 3 bases and J by 1 base; unmatched bases: 6. CDR3 region: CASSWGTGWSYEQYF. CDR3 bases: TGTGCCAGCAGCTGGGGGACAGGTTGGTCCTACGAGCAGTACTTC.

This clonotype showed up just a few times. V usage is TRBV11-2 and J usage is TRBJ2-1; D not resolved. The CDR3 is 11 amino acids. Trimming removed 1 base from V and 12 bases from J, with 7 bases in between. The germline V gene encodes CDR1 SGHAT and CDR2 FQNNGV. The CDR3 reads CASSLALRQFF. The CDR3 region has the DNA TGTGCCAGCAGCTTAGCCCTGAGGCAGTTCTTC. Looking up the rest from reference TRBV11-2 and TRBJ2-1 gives the full variable domain: EAGVAQSPRYKIIEKRQSVAFWCNPISGHATLYWYQQILGQGPKLLIQFQNNGVVDDSQLPKDRFSAERLKGVDSTLKIQPAKLEDSAVYLCASSLALRQFFGPGTRLTVL.

This chain uses TRBV7-9 with TRBJ2-5; TRBD2 agrees at 7 bases. This CDR3 is built from 14 residues. V shed 3 bases and J 4 bases; nucleotides not matched to a gene: 5. CDR1 is SEHNR, CDR2 FQNEAQ, per germline (reference sequence). The DNA for the CDR3 is TGTGCCAGCAGCTTTCCAGGGAGGGCAGAGACCCAGTACTTC. This translates into CASSFPGRAETQYF.

V is TRBV7-2 and J is TRBJ2-6; D gene uncertain. Germline CDR1 is SGHTA and CDR2 is FQGNSA. V lost 6 bases and J lost 0, with 12 bases in between. This CDR3 has 16 residues. CDR3 region: CASSRVPLSGANVLTF. CDR3 bases: TGTGCCAGCAGTCGGGTTCCACTCTCTGGGGCCAACGTCCTGACTTTC. Looking up the rest from reference TRBV7-2 and TRBJ2-6 gives the full variable domain: GAGVSQSPSNKVTEKGKDVELRCDPISGHTALYWYRQSLGQGLEFLIYFQGNSAPDKSGLPSDRFSAERTGGSVSTLTIQRTQQEDSAVYLCASSRVPLSGANVLTFGAGSRLTVL.

This chain uses TRBV12-3 or TRBV12-4 with TRBJ1-6; D ambiguous. This CDR3 has 13 amino acids. V shed 1 base and J shed 7 bases, with 5 bases lying between them. The CDR3 sequence is CASSLEANSPLHF. Written as DNA, the CDR3 is TGTGCCAGCAGTTTAGAGGCAAATTCACCCCTCCACTTT.

This clonotype was recorded a few times. The V call is TRBV7-8, the J call TRBJ1-1; a possible D gene is TRBD1 (5 bases). The CDR3 is 14 residues long. Trimming took 5 bases from V and 4 from J, leaving 14 bases between them. Looked up from germline, CDR1 is SGHVS and CDR2 is FQNEAQ. DNA of the CDR3: TGTGCCAGCAGCATCGGCGGGGGGGGCACTGAAGCTTTCTTT. Encoded protein: CASSIGGGGTEAFF.

This clonotype appeared many times. J is TRBJ1-1 and V is TRBV5-1; tentatively, D is TRBD1 (5 bases). The CDR3 has 14 amino acids. Germline V gene sequence: CDR1 SGHRS, CDR2 YFSETQ. Trimming shortened V by 2 bases and J by 6 bases, and 14 bases separated the two germline ends. For the CDR3, the DNA is TGCGCCAGCAGCTTTAGGGGCGCGGACGCTGAAGCTTTCTTT. It codes for CASSFRGADAEAFF.

This clonotype showed up just a few times. This chain links TRBV12-3 or TRBV12-4 with TRBJ1-1, with TRBD1 matching 9 bases. The CDR3 runs 14 residues. V was clipped by 4 bases and J by 8 bases; unmatched bases: 8. CDR3 DNA sequence: TGTGCCAGCAGTTCCCCCGGGACAGGGAGGGAAGCTTTCTTT. This encodes CASSSPGTGREAFF.

The table lists this clonotype with a few counts. The rearrangement uses TRBV6-2 or TRBV6-3 and TRBJ2-7; 14 bases map to TRBD2. There are 14 residues in the CDR3. Unmatched junction bases numbered 2, after V lost 7 bases and J lost 3 bases. From germline, CDR1 is MNHEY and CDR2 SVGEGT. The CDR3 bases are TGTGCCAGCACCGGGACTAGCGGGGGCTACGAGCAGTACTTC. Translation gives CASTGTSGGYEQYF.

The gene calls are TRBV6-5 and TRBJ2-6, with 8 bases aligning to TRBD1. The length of the CDR3 is 18 residues. The V gene end was trimmed by 2 bases and the J gene end by 2 bases; junction bases not matched to a gene: 8. Germline loops: CDR1 MNHEY, CDR2 SVGAGI. CDR3 region: CASSYTGQGRTGANVLTF. The CDR3 DNA reads as TGTGCCAGCAGTTACACAGGACAGGGTAGGACTGGGGCCAACGTCCTGACTTTC.

The V gene is TRBV24-1, the J gene TRBJ2-2, with 12 nucleotides matching TRBD2. Germline trimming cut 6 bases from V and 6 bases from J; bases unmatched to any gene: 1. The CDR3 runs to 14 residues. From germline, CDR1 is KGHDR and CDR2 SFDVKD. The CDR3 bases are TGTGCCACCAGTCGACTAGCGGGAGCCGGGGAGCTGTTTTTT. Translating gives CATSRLAGAGELFF.

This clonotype was detected a few times. The chain is built from TRBV7-6 and TRBJ2-1; 12 bases fit TRBD2. The germline V gene encodes CDR1 SGHVS and CDR2 FNYEAQ. The CDR3 is 15 residues long. Germline trimming cut 3 bases from V and 7 bases from J; bases unmatched to any gene: 4. The CDR3 DNA is TGTGCCAGCAGCTTCCTAGCGGGGGGGACGAATGAGCAGTTCTTC. This sequence encodes CASSFLAGGTNEQFF. Full variable domain (rest looked up from reference TRBV7-6 and TRBJ2-1): GAGVSQSPRYKVTKRGQDVALRCDPISGHVSLYWYRQALGQGPEFLTYFNYEAQQDKSGLPNDRFSAERPEGSISTLTIQRTEQRDSAMYRCASSFLAGGTNEQFFGPGTRLTVL.

This clonotype was seen a few times. This sequence joins TRBV6-1 and TRBJ2-7; the D is unclear. Looked up from germline, CDR1 is MNHNS and CDR2 is SASEGT. CDR3 length equals 13 residues. The ends were cut back, 5 bases at V and 0 bases at J, with 8 bases in the middle. The CDR3 sequence is CASSTPRSYEQYF. In nucleotides, the CDR3 is TGTGCCAGCAGTACGCCCCGCTCCTACGAGCAGTACTTC.

The rearrangement links TRBV29-1 to TRBJ1-1; the D is unclear. Per germline, CDR1 SQVTM and CDR2 ANQGSEA. This CDR3 comprises 12 residues. Trimming cost V 6 bases and J 5 bases, with 13 bases left between them. In DNA, the CDR3 is TGCAGCGTCGTGGCCGAAAGAACTGAAGCTTTCTTT. Amino acids: CSVVAERTEAFF.

The table lists this clonotype with a few counts. The chain combines TRBV9 with TRBJ2-3; TRBD1 matches 10 bases. Germline values: CDR1 SGDLS, CDR2 YYNGEE. The J segment lost 9 bases and the V segment lost 0 bases, leaving 7 bases of the junction unmatched. The CDR3 length is 15 residues. The CDR3 sequence is CASSVVGTGVETQYF. The CDR3 region has the DNA TGTGCCAGCAGCGTAGTGGGGACAGGGGTAGAGACGCAGTATTTT.

Here the CDR3 reads CASSNGAASDTQYF. CDR3 DNA: TGTGCCAGCAGTAATGGAGCGGCGTCAGATACGCAGTATTTT. V usage is TRBV2 and J usage is TRBJ2-3; perhaps TRBD2 as D (5 bases). Germline V CDR1 and CDR2: SNHLY, FYNNEI. Trimming took off 5 bases at V and 4 bases at J, with 13 bases between the two ends. The CDR3 runs to 14 residues. Using reference TRBV2 and TRBJ2-3 for the parts outside the CDR3, the full variable domain is EPEVTQTPSHQVTQMGQEVILRCVPISNHLYFYWYRQILGQKVEFLVSFYNNEISEKSEIFDDQFSVERPDGSNFTLKIRSTKLEDSAMYFCASSNGAASDTQYFGPGTRLTVL.

This clonotype was detected many times. The chain uses TRBV12-3 or TRBV12-4 and TRBJ1-6, with TRBD1 matching 10 bases. With V trimmed by 10 bases and J by 7 bases, 4 bases remained unmatched. This CDR3 is built from 13 residues. CDR3 nucleotides: TGTGCCACCAGGACAGGGGGAAATTCACCCCTCCACTTT. This sequence encodes CATRTGGNSPLHF.

V gene TRBV5-1 combines with J gene TRBJ2-1; D might be TRBD2 (6 bases). V shed 7 bases and J shed 4 bases, with 15 bases lying between them. This CDR3 contains 14 residues. Germline V CDR1 and CDR2: SGHRS, YFSETQ. The CDR3 here is CASAVSGEYNEQFF. CDR3 nucleotide sequence: TGCGCCAGCGCTGTTTCGGGAGAGTACAATGAGCAGTTCTTC.

The rearrangement uses TRBV11-2 and TRBJ2-5; the match to TRBD2 covers 10 bases. The V gene end was trimmed by 5 bases and the J gene end by 5 bases; junction bases not matched to a gene: 17. Per the germline V gene, CDR1 is SGHAT and CDR2 is FQNNGV. The CDR3 consists of 18 residues. CDR3 residues: CASSPSGASGSWVETQYF. The CDR3 DNA follows: TGTGCCAGCAGCCCATCGGGGGCTAGCGGGAGTTGGGTCGAGACCCAGTACTTC.

The sample holds a few counts of this clonotype. The chain joins TRBV3-1 to TRBJ2-4, with a weak D call TRBD2 (5 bases). V gave up 0 bases and J gave up 9 bases, with 9 bases separating them. The CDR3 loop spans 13 amino acids. The germline CDR1 and CDR2 sequences are LGHDT and YNNKEL (reference sequence). The DNA for the CDR3 is TGTGCCAGCAGCCAAGAGATAGGGAGCATTCAGTACTTC. Amino acid sequence: CASSQEIGSIQYF.

This clonotype was seen only a few times. This chain connects TRBV15 to TRBJ2-3; TRBD2 agrees at 9 bases. CDR1 LNHNV and CDR2 YYDKDF come from the germline V gene (reference sequence). V dropped 8 bases and J dropped 6; count of bases not matched to a gene: 15. The CDR3 covers 16 residues. As DNA, the CDR3 is TGTGCCACCCATACCCCGCGGGAGGGCAATCCGGATACGCAGTATTTT. Its translation is CATHTPREGNPDTQYF.

This clonotype was observed a handful of times. This chain joins TRBV6-2 or TRBV6-3 and TRBJ2-7; D gene uncertain. The CDR3 is made up of 12 amino acids. The germline gives CDR1 MNHEY, CDR2 SVGEGT. Trimming shortened V by 2 bases and J by 3 bases, and 5 bases separated the two germline ends. The CDR3 loop is CASSYPNYEQYF. DNA for the CDR3: TGTGCCAGCAGTTACCCAAACTACGAGCAGTACTTC.

In the case of this clonotype: It may be a read error: a sequence one base away is much more abundant. The chain carries TRBV18 and TRBJ2-1; D perhaps matches TRBD2 (5 bases). Trimming left V 4 bases short and J 4 bases short, with 11 bases between. The CDR3 is 14 amino acids. CDR1 KGHSH and CDR2 LQKENI come from the germline V gene. This chain's CDR3 is CASSRQRLYNEQFF. The CDR3 DNA reads TGTGCCAGCTCACGCCAGCGGCTTTACAATGAGCAGTTCTTC.

V is TRBV6-2 or TRBV6-3 and J is TRBJ2-5; 7 bases align to TRBD2. The CDR3 is 15 residues long. The germline V gene has CDR1 MNHEY and CDR2 SVGEGT. J was trimmed by 4 bases and V by 2 bases; bases with no gene match: 7. The CDR3 sequence: CASSYGGSGPETQYF. CDR3 DNA sequence: TGTGCCAGCAGTTACGGCGGGAGCGGCCCAGAGACCCAGTACTTC.

This clonotype has only a few counts. The chain joins TRBV24-1 to TRBJ2-5; tentative D call: TRBD1 (6 bases). This CDR3 contains 15 residues. From germline, CDR1 is KGHDR and CDR2 SFDVKD. Trimming took off 5 bases at V and 5 bases at J, with 17 bases between the two ends. This chain's CDR3 is CATSAPTGNFETQYF. CDR3 nucleotides: TGTGCCACCAGTGCCCCGACAGGAAACTTCGAGACCCAGTACTTC.

This clonotype was observed a few times. One junction end does not reproduce the germline sequence, and a read error may be involved. V usage is TRBV2 and J usage is TRBJ2-3, with TRBD1 matching 8 bases. The germline CDR1 and CDR2 sequences are SNHLY and FYNNEI. This CDR3 region has 14 residues. CDR3 coding DNA: TGTGCCAGCACTGAACCCGCCACAGGGGGTACGCAGTATTTT. Protein product: CASTEPATGGTQYF.

This clonotype showed up many times. CDR3 in DNA: TGTGCCAGCAGCTTAGCTATCGGAGGTACCTACGAGCAGTACTTC. Protein sequence: CASSLAIGGTYEQYF. The chain links TRBV7-9 to TRBJ2-7; a possible D gene is TRBD2 (5 bases). The V gene lost 0 bases and the J gene lost 2 bases, with 11 bases spanning the gap. The CDR3 length is 15 residues. CDR1 is SEHNR, CDR2 FQNEAQ, per germline (reference sequence).

This clonotype has just a few counts. V is TRBV29-1 and J is TRBJ2-3, with TRBD1 identical over 8 bases. Germline CDR1 SQVTM, CDR2 ANQGSEA. The length of the CDR3 is 14 residues. Trimming at V came to 4 bases and at J to 2 bases, leaving 5 bases not matched to a gene. This chain's CDR3 is CSVATGQDTDTQYF. The CDR3 bases are TGCAGCGTTGCCACGGGACAGGACACAGATACGCAGTATTTT.